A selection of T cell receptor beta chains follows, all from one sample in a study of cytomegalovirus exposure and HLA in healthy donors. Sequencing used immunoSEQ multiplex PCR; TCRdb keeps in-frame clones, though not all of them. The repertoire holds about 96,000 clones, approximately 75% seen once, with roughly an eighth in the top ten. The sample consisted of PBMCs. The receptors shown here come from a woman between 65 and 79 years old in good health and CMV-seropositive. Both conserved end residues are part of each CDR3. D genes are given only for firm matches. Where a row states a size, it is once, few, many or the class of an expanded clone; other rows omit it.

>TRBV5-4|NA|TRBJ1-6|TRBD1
CASSLDRVGSPLHF
TGTGCCAGCAGCCTCGACAGGGTAGGTTCACCCCTCCACTTT
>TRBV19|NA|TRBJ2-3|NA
CASSMTGLRSDTQYF
TGTGCCAGTAGTATGACAGGCCTGAGGTCAGATACGCAGTATTTT
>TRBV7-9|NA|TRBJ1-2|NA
CSSTLSRGGGF
TGTTCCAGCACCCTCTCCCGAGGGGGGGGCTTC
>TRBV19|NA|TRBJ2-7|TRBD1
CASSGQGEGSSYEQYF
TGTGCCAGTTCGGGACAGGGCGAGGGAAGCTCCTACGAGCAGTACTTC
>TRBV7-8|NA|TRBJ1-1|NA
CASSLVGRFTNTEAFF
TGTGCCAGCAGCTTAGTGGGCAGGTTCACAAACACTGAAGCTTTCTTT
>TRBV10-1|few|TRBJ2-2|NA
CASSPPGTGELFF
TGCGCCAGCAGTCCCCCGGGAACCGGGGAGCTGTTTTTT
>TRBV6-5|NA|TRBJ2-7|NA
CASSRQQPLYEQYF
TGTGCCAGCAGTAGACAGCAACCCCTCTACGAGCAGTACTTC
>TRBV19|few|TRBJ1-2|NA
CASSRSGDGYTF
TGTGCCAGTAGTCGGTCAGGGGATGGCTACACCTTC
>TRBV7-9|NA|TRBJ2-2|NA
CASSLTSTNTGELFF
TGTGCCAGCAGCTTGACTAGTACGAACACCGGGGAGCTGTTTTTT
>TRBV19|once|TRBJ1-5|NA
CASSIEPGGGKPQHF
TGTGCCAGTAGTATAGAGCCGGGGGGGGGCAAGCCCCAGCATTTT
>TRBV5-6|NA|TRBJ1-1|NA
CASSSGQTNTEAFF
TGTGCCAGCAGCAGCGGACAGACGAACACTGAAGCTTTCTTT
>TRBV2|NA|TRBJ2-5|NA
CASSEYARGGGETQYF
TGTGCCAGCAGTGAATACGCCAGGGGAGGGGGAGAGACCCAGTACTTC
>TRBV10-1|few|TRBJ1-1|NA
CASRPSERANTEAFF
TGCGCCAGCCGCCCCTCGGAGAGAGCGAACACTGAAGCTTTCTTT